The sequence of this T cell receptor (beta chain) was determined in a study of neoadjuvant nivolumab and ipilimumab in lung cancer (dated by TCRdb to 2018 to 2021). For the wider study: Nivolumab was given at 3 mg/kg intravenously on days 1, 15 and 29, and the combination arm added ipilimumab 1 mg/kg on day 1 only. Matched pretherapy and resected tumor pairs were analyzed from seven patients, of whom four had been treated with nivolumab and three with nivolumab plus ipilimumab. The primary trial endpoint was the major pathologic response (MPR) rate in the intention-to-treat population in each study arm. The trial treated about 44 patients with operable NSCLC: some 23 were randomized to nivolumab monotherapy and about 20 to nivolumab plus ipilimumab. TCR repertoires in pretherapy (baseline) peripheral blood were compared with TCR repertoires in tumors resected at surgery after neoadjuvant immune checkpoint blockade.

On this clone: Its recognized antigen is unknown. Base-call qualities are not available, and no considerably larger clone is one nucleotide away.

The intended sense of this specimen's time point label: at surgical resection after neoadjuvant nivolumab +/- ipilimumab. The samples were obtained from NEOSTAR, a phase 2 randomized trial that tested neoadjuvant nivolumab or nivolumab plus ipilimumab, followed by surgery, in operable NSCLC. The germline V gene encodes CDR1 SGHNT and CDR2 YENEEA. Trimming at the junction amounts to 5 bases on V and 9 bases on J, and the germline ends lie 11 bases apart. The CDR3 holds 12 amino acids from the cysteine to the phenylalanine. Left in the record is the CDR3 DNA by itself, 36 bases read in frame from the first base. The receptor library was made with the immunoSEQ multiplex PCR assay. The published analysis was carried out like this. Richness and clonality were used to summarize the repertoires, and clones that significantly expanded or contracted between pre- and post-therapy samples were identified. TCRdb retrieved this table from immuneACCESS and kept in-frame rearrangements only. Not all clones are present; in checked studies, unresolved V genes account for under half, and no reason is known for the remainder. V and J calls and clone size are copied from that table; D and trimming were computed from the DNA. The table for this sample lists some 9,700 clones; roughly three quarters of them were counted only once. The ten largest clones capture 7.5% of the sample.

The investigation overall reported the following: TCR richness and clonality were greater in resected tumors than in tumor-adjacent uninvolved lung, and increases were seen in more dual-therapy-treated tumors. Richness in tumors resected after neoadjuvant therapy showed a positive correlation with pretherapy blood TCR richness (Spearman R ~ 0.82). A small number of samples was subjected to TCR sequencing. No significant correlation was found between TCR clonality and pathologic tumor regression, and only one major-pathologic-response sample was available for the clonality analysis. Tumor T-cell richness and clonality rose from pretherapy to surgery in three of three dual-therapy tumors but in only two of four nivolumab-treated tumors.

The receptor was isolated from an adult with non-small cell lung cancer. Some clones in this sample may be carry-over from other donors' samples. Sequenced here: tumor tissue, sampled after neoadjuvant nivolumab, alone or with ipilimumab, at or shortly before surgery. The chain employs TRBV11-3 and TRBJ2-1; the D gene could be TRBD1 or TRBD2, each one agreeing over 6 bases. The CDR3 amino acid sequence is: CASSRGGREQFF. The DNA sequence is given as TGTGCCAGCAGCCGAGGGGGGCGTGAGCAGTTCTTC.